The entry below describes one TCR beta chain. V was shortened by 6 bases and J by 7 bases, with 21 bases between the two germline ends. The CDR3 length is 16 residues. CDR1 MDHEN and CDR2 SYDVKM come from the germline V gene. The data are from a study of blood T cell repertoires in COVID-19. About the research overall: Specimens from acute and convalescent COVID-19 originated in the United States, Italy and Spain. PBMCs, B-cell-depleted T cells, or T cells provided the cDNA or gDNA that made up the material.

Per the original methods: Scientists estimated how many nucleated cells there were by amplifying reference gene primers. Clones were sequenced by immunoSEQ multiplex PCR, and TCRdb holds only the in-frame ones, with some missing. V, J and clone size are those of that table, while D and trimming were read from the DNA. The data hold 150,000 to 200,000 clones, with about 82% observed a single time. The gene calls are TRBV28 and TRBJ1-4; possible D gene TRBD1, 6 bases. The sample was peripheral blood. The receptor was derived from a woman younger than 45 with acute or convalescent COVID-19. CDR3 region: CASRTNLQGWGEKLFF. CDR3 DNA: TGTGCCAGCAGAACCAACTTACAGGGTTGGGGTGAAAAACTGTTTTTT.